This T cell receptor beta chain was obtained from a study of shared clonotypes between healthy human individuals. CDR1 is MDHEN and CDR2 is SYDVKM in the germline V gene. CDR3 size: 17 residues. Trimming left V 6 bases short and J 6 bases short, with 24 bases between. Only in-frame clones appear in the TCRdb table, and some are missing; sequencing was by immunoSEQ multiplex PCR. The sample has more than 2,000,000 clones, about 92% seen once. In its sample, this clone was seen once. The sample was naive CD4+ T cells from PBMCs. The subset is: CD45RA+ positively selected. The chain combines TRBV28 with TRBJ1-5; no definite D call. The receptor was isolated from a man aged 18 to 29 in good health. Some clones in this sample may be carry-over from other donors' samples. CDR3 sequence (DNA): TGTGCCAGCAGCCCCCTCGGAGGGAATGGGTTCGTTCAGCCCCAGCATTTT. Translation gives CASSPLGGNGFVQPQHF.